These 17 T cell receptor beta chains were all obtained from the same sample, sequenced in a study of cytomegalovirus exposure and HLA in healthy donors. The primer mix had 60 Vbeta and 13 Jbeta primers. Method: immunoSEQ multiplex PCR; TCRdb's copy keeps in-frame clones and lacks some. The table has under 150,000 clones, about 76% seen once; the top ten hold 3.9%. The specimen sequenced was PBMCs. These receptor sequences come from a man in his late teens or twenties in good health and CMV-seronegative.

The chain joins TRBV6-4 to TRBJ2-1; 11 nucleotides align to TRBD2. After removal of 5 bases from V and 7 bases from J, the junction contained 7 bases not matched to a gene. Germline loops: CDR1 MRHNA, CDR2 SNTAGT. This CDR3 comprises 15 residues. CDR3 DNA sequence: TGTGCCAGCAGTCCGATTCTAGCGGGAGGTAATGAGCAGTTCTTC. Protein: CASSPILAGGNEQFF.

The chain joins TRBV11-2 to TRBJ2-1; 12 bases line up with TRBD2. The CDR3 contains 15 residues. CDR1 is SGHAT, CDR2 FQNNGV, per germline. The trim removed 9 bases at V and 4 bases at J, leaving 7 bases unmatched. For the CDR3, the DNA is TGTGCCAGTAAGGGACTAGCGGGCGGATACAATGAGCAGTTCTTC. Protein: CASKGLAGGYNEQFF.

This sequence joins TRBV19 and TRBJ1-1; 7 nucleotides agree with TRBD1. The CDR3 length is 13 residues. Germline CDR1 reads LNHDA; CDR2 reads SQIVND (reference sequence). V was clipped by 8 bases and J by 4 bases; unmatched bases: 7. The CDR3 DNA reads TGTGCCAGTGGGGGTAGGGGGCGCACTGAAGCTTTCTTT. As protein: CASGGRGRTEAFF.

The V call is TRBV7-9, the J call TRBJ1-2, with D perhaps matching TRBD1 (5 bases). CDR1 is SEHNR and CDR2 is FQNEAQ in the germline V gene (reference sequence). V lost 2 bases and J lost 7, with 11 bases in between. The CDR3 has 13 residues. The CDR3 bases are TGTGCCAGCAGCTTATGGCAGGGCGGTGGCTACACCTTC. It translates to CASSLWQGGGYTF.

This clone was picked up one time. The chain combines TRBV2 with TRBJ1-6, with 7 bases lining up with TRBD1. Germline V lookup: CDR1 SNHLY, CDR2 FYNNEI. This CDR3 comprises 15 residues. Germline trimming cut 5 bases from V and 9 bases from J; bases unmatched to any gene: 10. The CDR3: CASSTRATGSSPLHF. The CDR3 DNA is TGTGCCAGCAGTACTCGGGCGACAGGGTCTTCACCCCTCCACTTT.

The chain has TRBV27 and TRBJ2-1; tentative D call: TRBD2 (6 bases). Trimming left V 3 bases short and J 4 bases short, with 13 bases between. Germline V gives CDR1 MNHEY, CDR2 SMNVEV (reference sequence). There are 15 residues in the CDR3. CDR3 region: CASSFAGLIYNEQFF. In DNA, the CDR3 is TGTGCCAGCAGTTTTGCGGGACTCATATACAATGAGCAGTTCTTC.

This chain joins TRBV5-1 and TRBJ2-1; 13 bases fit TRBD2. The J segment lost 8 bases and the V segment lost 5 bases, leaving 7 bases of the junction unmatched. This CDR3 spans 15 amino acids. Germline CDR1 is SGHRS and CDR2 is YFSETQ. The CDR3 nucleotides are TGCGCCAGCAGGGAGGGACTAGCGGGGATCTATGAGCAGTTCTTC. It codes for CASREGLAGIYEQFF.

The chain recombines TRBV2 with TRBJ2-1; 8 positions agree with TRBD1. The CDR3 has 16 amino acids. Germline CDR1 SNHLY, CDR2 FYNNEI. V shed 6 bases, J shed 1 base, and the junction held 8 bases outside the gene matches. CDR3 bases: TGTGCCAGCAGCCCCGGACAGGGTCTTTCCTACAATGAGCAGTTCTTC. This translates into CASSPGQGLSYNEQFF.

This clone has only one observation. This chain links TRBV30 with TRBJ1-6; 7 bases map to TRBD1. Germline CDR1 is GTSNPN and CDR2 is SVGIG (reference sequence). The CDR3 loop spans 14 amino acids. V lost 4 bases, J lost 7 bases, and 7 bases stayed unmatched. This CDR3 reads CAWTHRQGNSPLHF. CDR3 bases: TGTGCCTGGACCCATAGACAGGGAAATTCACCCCTCCACTTT.

This chain links TRBV7-3 with TRBJ1-1; 9 nucleotides agree with TRBD1. The CDR3 covers 15 residues. After removal of 6 bases from V and 4 bases from J, the junction contained 9 bases not matched to a gene. The germline gives CDR1 SGHTA, CDR2 FQGTGA. The CDR3 sequence: CASREQGALGTEAFF. DNA for the CDR3: TGTGCCAGCAGGGAACAGGGGGCGTTAGGCACTGAAGCTTTCTTT.

This clone was picked up one time. The chain joins TRBV29-1 to TRBJ2-2; tentatively, D is TRBD2 (5 bases). Per the germline V gene, CDR1 is SQVTM and CDR2 is ANQGSEA. CDR3 length: 11 amino acids. The V gene lost 6 bases and the J gene lost 5 bases, with 7 bases spanning the gap. The CDR3 DNA sequence: TGCAGCGTCGGGGAGACCGGGGAGCTGTTTTTT. Translated: CSVGETGELFF.

V gene TRBV5-1 combines with J gene TRBJ1-1; 7 bases agree with TRBD1. Germline loops: CDR1 SGHRS, CDR2 YFSETQ. The ends lost 2 bases at V and 4 bases at J; junction bases unmatched: 2. This CDR3 is built from 13 residues. Here the CDR3 reads CASSFEGATEAFF. CDR3 sequence (DNA): TGCGCCAGCAGCTTCGAGGGGGCCACTGAAGCTTTCTTT.

This clone came up a few times. This chain uses TRBV30 with TRBJ1-1; no definite D call. The CDR3 length is 13 residues. V was trimmed by 0 bases and J by 0 bases, leaving 5 bases between them. Germline V lookup: CDR1 GTSNPN, CDR2 SVGIG (reference sequence). The CDR3 loop reads CAWSVGVNTEAFF. For the CDR3, the DNA is TGTGCCTGGAGTGTAGGAGTGAACACTGAAGCTTTCTTT.

The chain combines TRBV30 with TRBJ1-5, with TRBD1 matching 7 bases. Trimming took 3 bases from V and 5 from J; bases not matched to a gene: 4. Per the germline V gene, CDR1 is GTSNPN and CDR2 is SVGIG (reference sequence). This CDR3 has 13 residues. The CDR3 sequence is CAWSLDRDQPQHF. CDR3 sequence (DNA): TGTGCCTGGAGCCTAGACAGGGATCAGCCCCAGCATTTT. The complete variable domain, with remaining parts taken from reference TRBV30 and TRBJ1-5, reads SQTIHQWPATLVQPVGSPLSLECTVEGTSNPNLYWYRQAAGRGLQLLFYSVGIGQISSEVPQNLSASRPQDRQFILSSKKLLLSDSGFYLCAWSLDRDQPQHFGDGTRLSIL.

This clone was counted a few times. V is TRBV11-1 and J is TRBJ1-2; 8 positions agree with TRBD1. The V and J ends lost 5 bases and 8 bases, in that order; junction bases with no gene match: 10. This CDR3 region has 14 residues. Germline assignment: CDR1 SGHAT and CDR2 FQDESV (reference sequence). This CDR3 is CASSPQGGTGGYTF. CDR3 sequence (DNA): TGTGCCAGCAGCCCTCAGGGAGGGACAGGCGGCTACACCTTC.

J is TRBJ2-1 and V is TRBV11-1; 14 bases are a match to TRBD2. The CDR3 contains 15 residues. Germline CDR1 and CDR2: SGHAT and FQDESV (reference sequence). V shed 5 bases, J shed 9 bases, and the junction held 6 bases outside the gene matches. The CDR3 sequence: CASSKTSGRVTEQFF. The CDR3 DNA reads as TGTGCCAGCAGCAAGACTAGCGGGAGGGTGACTGAGCAGTTCTTC. Together with reference TRBV11-1 and TRBJ2-1, the CDR3 gives the full variable domain: EAEVAQSPRYKITEKSQAVAFWCDPISGHATLYWYRQILGQGPELLVQFQDESVVDDSQLPKDRFSAERLKGVDSTLKIQPAELGDSAMYLCASSKTSGRVTEQFFGPGTRLTVL.

This chain joins TRBV5-1 and TRBJ2-3; 9 nucleotides line up with TRBD1. CDR1 is SGHRS and CDR2 is YFSETQ in the germline V gene. Losses at the gene ends were 4 bases for V and 2 bases for J; bases not matched to a gene: 5. This CDR3 contains 15 residues. The CDR3 sequence is CASSRQGVSTDTQYF. The CDR3 DNA reads as TGCGCCAGCAGCCGACAGGGGGTTTCCACAGATACGCAGTATTTT.